Following are 28 T cell receptor beta chains from one sample sequenced in a study of cytotoxic CD8 clonotypes in ibrutinib-treated CLL. The assay was immunoSEQ multiplex PCR, and TCRdb's table has in-frame clones only and misses some. The sample holds roughly 54,000 clones, 50% to 65% seen once. The specimen was PBMCs, collected after 24 months of ibrutinib treatment. These receptors all come from a human donor with chronic lymphocytic leukemia.

The chain has TRBV5-1 and TRBJ2-5; 7 bases match TRBD1. The CDR3 contains 15 residues. Germline V gene sequence: CDR1 SGHRS, CDR2 YFSETQ. V was pared by 4 bases and J by 3 bases, with 9 bases of the junction left unmatched. This CDR3 reads CASSPRQGSEETQYF. The CDR3 nucleotides are TGCGCCAGCAGCCCCCGACAGGGTAGCGAAGAGACCCAGTACTTC.

Ten or more counts support this clone. V and J are TRBV5-4 and TRBJ1-6, with D possibly being TRBD1 (5 bases). In germline, CDR1 is SGHNT, CDR2 YYREEE (reference sequence). This CDR3 is 15 amino acids long. Trimming left V 1 base short and J 8 bases short, with 13 bases between. The CDR3 sequence: CASSLPGGTDSPLHF. The CDR3 DNA reads TGTGCCAGCAGCTTGCCGGGGGGGACGGATTCACCCCTCCACTTT.

J is TRBJ1-1 and V is TRBV13; the D is unclear. The CDR3 is 12 residues long. The germline V gene encodes CDR1 PRHDT and CDR2 FYEKMQ (reference sequence). The V and J ends lost 6 bases and 0 bases respectively, with 5 bases between them. CDR3 DNA: TGTGCCAGCAGTGGAGTGAACACTGAAGCTTTCTTT. Protein product: CASSGVNTEAFF.

On this clone itself: The identical CDR3 is also encoded by other nucleotide sequences in the sample. The rearrangement links TRBV12-5 to TRBJ1-1; D may be TRBD1 (5 bases). Germline V gene sequence: CDR1 LGHNT, CDR2 FRNRAP. Trimming pared 5 bases from V and 4 bases from J, leaving 14 bases between. This CDR3 is built from 14 residues. This CDR3 reads CASGRPPQGTEAFF. The CDR3 DNA is TGTGCTAGTGGTCGGCCCCCCCAGGGCACTGAAGCTTTCTTT. Drawing the rest from reference TRBV12-5 and TRBJ1-1, the complete variable domain is DARVTQTPRHKVTEMGQEVTMRCQPILGHNTVFWYRQTMMQGLELLAYFRNRAPLDDSGMPKDRFSAEMPDATLATLKIQPSEPRDSAVYFCASGRPPQGTEAFFGQGTRLTVV.

The chain combines TRBV6-5 with TRBJ2-7; 9 nucleotides match TRBD1. Per the germline V gene, CDR1 is MNHEY and CDR2 is SVGAGI. The V gene end was trimmed by 4 bases and the J gene end by 0 bases; junction bases not matched to a gene: 4. The CDR3 has 15 residues. The CDR3 is CASSLQGAASYEQYF. In DNA form, the CDR3 reads TGTGCCAGCAGTTTACAGGGGGCTGCCTCCTACGAGCAGTACTTC.

The chain couples TRBV10-3 to TRBJ1-1; D unresolved. V was clipped by 0 bases and J by 4 bases, with 9 bases between them. CDR1 is ENHRY, CDR2 SYGVKD, per germline. The CDR3 extends over 14 amino acids. This CDR3 is CAISESGFGTEAFF. DNA of the CDR3: TGTGCCATCAGTGAGTCAGGGTTTGGCACTGAAGCTTTCTTT.

This clone has a handful of counts. This chain connects TRBV2 to TRBJ2-3; 7 bases match TRBD1. The CDR3 consists of 13 residues. V gave up 8 bases and J gave up 2 bases; unmatched junction bases: 4. Germline V lookup: CDR1 SNHLY, CDR2 FYNNEI. CDR3 bases: TGTGCCAGCGGACAGGAGCTCACAGATACGCAGTATTTT. Translating it yields CASGQELTDTQYF.

In its sample, this clone was seen a few times. This chain joins TRBV5-1 and TRBJ2-1, with D perhaps given as TRBD1 or TRBD2 (6 bases each). The germline V and J ends were trimmed by 1 base and 10 bases, with 12 bases remaining between them. The CDR3 sequence is 13 residues long. Germline values: CDR1 SGHRS, CDR2 YFSETQ. CDR3 sequence (DNA): TGCGCCAGCAGCTTGTACGGGGGCCAAGAGCAGTTCTTC. This codes for CASSLYGGQEQFF.

The J gene is TRBJ2-7, the V gene TRBV7-8; D may be TRBD1 or TRBD2 (5 bases each). The CDR3 runs to 14 residues. V lost 3 bases to trimming and J lost 0 bases, with 9 bases between them. Germline V gene lookup returns CDR1 SGHVS and CDR2 FQNEAQ. The CDR3 here is CASSFSGPSYEQYF. In DNA, the CDR3 is TGTGCCAGCAGCTTCTCGGGACCCTCCTACGAGCAGTACTTC. The complete variable domain, with remaining parts taken from reference TRBV7-8 and TRBJ2-7, reads GAGVSQSPRYKVAKRGQDVALRCDPISGHVSLFWYQQALGQGPEFLTYFQNEAQLDKSGLPSDRFFAERPEGSVSTLKIQRTQQEDSAVYLCASSFSGPSYEQYFGPGTRLTVT.

This clone was picked up one time. The V gene is TRBV19, the J gene TRBJ2-3; 7 positions match TRBD2. J lost 8 bases, V lost 1 base, and 12 bases had no gene match. This CDR3 is built from 16 residues. CDR1 is LNHDA and CDR2 is SQIVND in the germline V gene (reference sequence). CDR3 region: CASSIVAAGERGTQYF. CDR3 DNA: TGTGCCAGTAGTATAGTCGCCGCGGGGGAAAGGGGTACGCAGTATTTT.

The chain has TRBV19 and TRBJ2-7; 8 bases fit TRBD1. Germline CDR1 LNHDA, CDR2 SQIVND (reference sequence). There are 16 residues in the CDR3. Trimming took 6 bases from V and 5 from J; bases not matched to a gene: 15. The CDR3 sequence: CASRGTGLSQRDEQYF. The CDR3 DNA is TGTGCCAGTAGAGGGACAGGCTTATCCCAGAGGGACGAGCAGTACTTC.

The chain is built from TRBV11-2 and TRBJ2-1; D might be TRBD1 or TRBD2, each matching 7 bases. Germline V gene lookup returns CDR1 SGHAT and CDR2 FQNNGV. V gave up 4 bases and J gave up 8 bases, with 18 bases separating them. The CDR3 is made up of 15 amino acids. CDR3 sequence reads: CASSSPRGGRDEQFF. As DNA, the CDR3 is TGTGCCAGCAGCTCCCCCAGGGGGGGCCGGGATGAGCAGTTCTTC. The full variable domain, with the rest looked up from reference TRBV11-2 and TRBJ2-1, is EAGVAQSPRYKIIEKRQSVAFWCNPISGHATLYWYQQILGQGPKLLIQFQNNGVVDDSQLPKDRFSAERLKGVDSTLKIQPAKLEDSAVYLCASSSPRGGRDEQFFGPGTRLTVL.

J is TRBJ2-2 and V is TRBV6-5; D might be TRBD2 (7 bases). From germline, CDR1 is MNHEY and CDR2 SVGAGI. This CDR3 spans 15 amino acids. V was cut by 8 bases and J by 0 bases, with 13 bases left in between. The CDR3 here is CASVAGASNTGELFF. CDR3 DNA: TGTGCCAGCGTCGCGGGGGCCTCGAACACCGGGGAGCTGTTTTTT.

V usage is TRBV19 and J usage is TRBJ1-4; D is unclear. Germline V CDR1 and CDR2: LNHDA, SQIVND (reference sequence). Between the trimmed V and J ends, which lost 5 bases and 8 bases, there was a span of 12 bases. The CDR3 is 13 residues long. The CDR3 loop reads CASSGQNEEKLFF. The CDR3 DNA reads as TGTGCCAGTAGTGGGCAGAACGAGGAAAAACTGTTTTTT.

This clone came up a few times. V is TRBV6-5 and J is TRBJ2-2, with D uncertain. Germline V gives CDR1 MNHEY, CDR2 SVGAGI. The CDR3 is made up of 13 amino acids. V was pared by 4 bases and J by 1 base, with 4 bases between. The CDR3 is CASSFGNTGELFF. In nucleotides, the CDR3 is TGTGCCAGCAGTTTTGGGAACACCGGGGAGCTGTTTTTT.

Here the CDR3 DNA reads TGTGCCAGCAGCCTGGGTCCTACCACTGAAGCTTTCTTT. Residues: CASSLGPTTEAFF. The rearrangement uses TRBV5-6 and TRBJ1-1, with D unresolved. Germline V gives CDR1 SGHDT, CDR2 YYEEEE. Trimming pared 4 bases from V and 4 bases from J, leaving 11 bases between. The CDR3 totals 13 residues.

This chain joins TRBV10-2 and TRBJ2-1; 9 bases agree with TRBD2. Losses at the gene ends were 4 bases for V and 8 bases for J; bases not matched to a gene: 9. There are 15 residues in the CDR3. Germline lookup yields CDR1 WSHSY and CDR2 SAAADI. The CDR3 sequence is CASSARGGGADEQFF. The CDR3 DNA is TGCGCCAGCAGTGCGAGAGGCGGGGGGGCCGATGAGCAGTTCTTC.

This clone was counted many times. The gene calls are TRBV25-1 and TRBJ1-2, with D unclear. With 4 bases removed from V and 10 bases from J, the gap between germline ends came to 13 bases. The CDR3 length is 12 residues. The germline CDR1 and CDR2 sequences are MGHDK and SYGVNS. CDR3 loop: CASSGRRADYTF. CDR3 DNA: TGTGCCAGCAGTGGCCGCCGAGCCGACTACACCTTC.

This chain uses TRBV29-1 with TRBJ2-1; TRBD2 matches at 15 bases. This CDR3 contains 17 residues. The germline CDR1 and CDR2 sequences are SQVTM and ANQGSEA. J was trimmed by 1 base and V by 5 bases; bases with no gene match: 6. The CDR3 sequence is CSVPGTSGGYSYNEQFF. Here the CDR3 DNA reads TGCAGCGTTCCTGGGACTAGCGGGGGGTATTCCTACAATGAGCAGTTCTTC.

The rearrangement links TRBV19 to TRBJ2-7; a weak D match, TRBD2 (6 bases). V was cut by 3 bases and J by 3 bases, with 18 bases left in between. The CDR3 totals 16 residues. Germline CDR1 and CDR2: LNHDA and SQIVND (reference sequence). The CDR3 DNA follows: TGTGCCAGTAGTATTACCCCGGGACTGAACAACTACGAGCAGTACTTC. As protein: CASSITPGLNNYEQYF. Full variable domain (missing parts from reference TRBV19 and TRBJ2-7): DGGITQSPKYLFRKEGQNVTLSCEQNLNHDAMYWYRQDPGQGLRLIYYSQIVNDFQKGDIAEGYSVSREKKESFPLTVTSAQKNPTAFYLCASSITPGLNNYEQYFGPGTRLTVT.

The chain has TRBV19 and TRBJ2-3; a possible D gene is TRBD2 (6 bases). The CDR3 is 15 amino acids. Looked up from germline, CDR1 is LNHDA and CDR2 is SQIVND (reference sequence). Trimming removed 6 bases from V and 2 bases from J, with 15 bases in between. The chain's CDR3 is CASREAGGLTDTQYF. CDR3 sequence (DNA): TGTGCCAGTAGGGAGGCAGGAGGGCTCACAGATACGCAGTATTTT.

This clone was seen just once. The CDR3 is CASSLEAGTPQYF. The CDR3 nucleotides read TGCGCCAGCAGCCTGGAAGCGGGGACGCCGCAGTATTTT. The V and J genes are TRBV5-1 and TRBJ2-3; 7 nucleotides agree with TRBD2. V lost 4 bases to trimming and J lost 10 bases; unmatched junction nucleotides: 9. CDR1 and CDR2 (germline): SGHRS, YFSETQ. The CDR3 runs 13 residues.

The rearrangement uses TRBV6-6 and TRBJ2-3, with D possibly TRBD2 on 6 matching bases. V was pared by 5 bases and J by 0 bases, with 15 bases between. Germline CDR1 is MNHNY and CDR2 is SVGAGI (reference sequence). The CDR3 loop spans 16 amino acids. The CDR3 loop is CASSLPGLQSTDTQYF. The CDR3 DNA reads as TGTGCCAGCAGTCTTCCGGGACTCCAGAGCACAGATACGCAGTATTTT.

The rearrangement joins TRBV4-2 to TRBJ1-2; 7 nucleotides match TRBD1. Looked up from germline, CDR1 is LGHNA and CDR2 is YNFKEQ. The CDR3 is made up of 14 amino acids. The V segment lost 5 bases and the J segment 4 bases; nucleotides outside the gene matches: 7. In DNA form, the CDR3 reads TGTGCCAGCAGCATCCCAGGGGGGACCTATGGCTACACCTTC. This gives the protein CASSIPGGTYGYTF.

This rearrangement joins TRBV19 to TRBJ1-5, with TRBD1 matching 7 bases. The germline gives CDR1 LNHDA, CDR2 SQIVND (reference sequence). This CDR3 comprises 15 residues. Trimming at V came to 4 bases and at J to 5 bases, leaving 8 bases not matched to a gene. The CDR3 reads CASSTGTDLHQPQHF. The CDR3 DNA follows: TGTGCCAGTAGTACAGGGACAGACCTACATCAGCCCCAGCATTTT.

The chain has TRBV19 and TRBJ2-7; TRBD1 agrees at 8 bases. The CDR3 runs to 15 residues. Trimming at V came to 5 bases and at J to 6 bases, leaving 12 bases not matched to a gene. The V gene's germline CDR1 is LNHDA and CDR2 SQIVND (reference sequence). Here the CDR3 DNA reads TGTGCCAGTAGTTTCTCGGGACAGGCGAGCTCCGAGCAGTACTTC. Translated: CASSFSGQASSEQYF.

DNA of the CDR3: TGTGCCAGTAGTACCCGACGGGGGGCGGATGAAAAACTGTTTTTT. Protein product: CASSTRRGADEKLFF. The chain couples TRBV19 to TRBJ1-4, with D tentatively TRBD1 (6 bases). This CDR3 contains 15 residues. Trimming pared 4 bases from V and 6 bases from J, leaving 15 bases between. Germline V gene lookup returns CDR1 LNHDA and CDR2 SQIVND (reference sequence).

As to this clone: Mismatch with germline at one junction end may stem from a read error. This chain joins TRBV6-5 and TRBJ1-1, with 10 bases matching TRBD1. Germline V gene data show CDR1 as MNHEY and CDR2 as SVGAGI. The CDR3 has 12 amino acids. This CDR3 reads CASSTPPGQGYF. CDR3 nucleotides: TGTGCCAGCAGTACCCCACCGGGACAGGGGTACTTT.